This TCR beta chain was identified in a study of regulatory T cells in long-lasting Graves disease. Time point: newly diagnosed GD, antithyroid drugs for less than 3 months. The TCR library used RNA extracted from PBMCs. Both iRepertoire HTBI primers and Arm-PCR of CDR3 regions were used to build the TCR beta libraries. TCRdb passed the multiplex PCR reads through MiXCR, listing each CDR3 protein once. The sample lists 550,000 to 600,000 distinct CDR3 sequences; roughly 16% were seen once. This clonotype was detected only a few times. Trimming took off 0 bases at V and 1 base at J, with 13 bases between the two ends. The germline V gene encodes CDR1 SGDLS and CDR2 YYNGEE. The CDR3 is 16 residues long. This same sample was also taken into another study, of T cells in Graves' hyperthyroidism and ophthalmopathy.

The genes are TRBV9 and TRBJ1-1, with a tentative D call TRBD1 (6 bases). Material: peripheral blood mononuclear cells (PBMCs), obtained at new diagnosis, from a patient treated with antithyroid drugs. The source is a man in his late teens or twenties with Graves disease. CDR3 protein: CASSVAGGAKNTEAFF. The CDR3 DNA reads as TGTGCCAGCAGCGTAGCTGGGGGCGCGAAGAACACTGAAGCTTTCTTT.